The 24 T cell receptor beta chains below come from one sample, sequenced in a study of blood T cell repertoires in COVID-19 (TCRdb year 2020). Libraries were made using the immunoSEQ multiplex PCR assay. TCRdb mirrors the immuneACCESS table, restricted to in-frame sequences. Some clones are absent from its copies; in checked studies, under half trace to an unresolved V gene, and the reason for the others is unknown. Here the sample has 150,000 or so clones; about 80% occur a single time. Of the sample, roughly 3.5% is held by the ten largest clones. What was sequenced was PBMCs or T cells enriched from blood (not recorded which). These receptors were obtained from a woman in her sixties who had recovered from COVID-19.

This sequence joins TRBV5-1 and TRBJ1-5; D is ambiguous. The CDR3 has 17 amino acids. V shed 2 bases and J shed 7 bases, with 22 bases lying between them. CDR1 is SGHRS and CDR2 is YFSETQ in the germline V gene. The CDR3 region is CASSLGDLDSSGQPQHF. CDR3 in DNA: TGCGCCAGCAGCTTAGGCGACCTGGACTCTTCTGGGCAGCCCCAGCATTTT.

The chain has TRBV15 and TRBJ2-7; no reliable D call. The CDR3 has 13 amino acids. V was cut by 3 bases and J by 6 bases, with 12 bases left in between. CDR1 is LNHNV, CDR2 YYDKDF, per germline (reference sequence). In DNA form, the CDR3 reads TGTGCCACCAGCAGGGGTTATGGGCCCGAGCAGTACTTC. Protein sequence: CATSRGYGPEQYF.

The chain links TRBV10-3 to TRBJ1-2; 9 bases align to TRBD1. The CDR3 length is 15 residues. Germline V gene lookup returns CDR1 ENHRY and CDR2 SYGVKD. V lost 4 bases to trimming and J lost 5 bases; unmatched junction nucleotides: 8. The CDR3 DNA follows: TGTGCCATCAGTGGCCAAACCGGGACAGGGTATGGCTACACCTTC. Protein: CAISGQTGTGYGYTF.

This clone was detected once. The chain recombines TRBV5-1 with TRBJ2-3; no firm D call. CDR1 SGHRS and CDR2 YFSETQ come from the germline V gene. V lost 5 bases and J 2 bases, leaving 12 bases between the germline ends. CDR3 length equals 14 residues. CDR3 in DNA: TGCGCCAGCAGGACCAGCGCACACACAGATACGCAGTATTTT. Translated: CASRTSAHTDTQYF. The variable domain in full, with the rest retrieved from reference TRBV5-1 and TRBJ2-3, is KAGVTQTPRYLIKTRGQQVTLSCSPISGHRSVSWYQQTPGQGLQFLFEYFSETQRNKGNFPGRFSGRQFSNSRSEMNVSTLELGDSALYLCASRTSAHTDTQYFGPGTRLTVL.

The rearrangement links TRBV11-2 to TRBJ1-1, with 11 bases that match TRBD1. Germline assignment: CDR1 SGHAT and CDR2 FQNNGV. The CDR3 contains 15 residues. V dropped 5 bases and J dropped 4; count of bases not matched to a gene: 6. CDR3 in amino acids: CASSLGTGGGTEAFF. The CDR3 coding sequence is TGTGCCAGCAGCCTAGGGACAGGGGGAGGCACTGAAGCTTTCTTT.

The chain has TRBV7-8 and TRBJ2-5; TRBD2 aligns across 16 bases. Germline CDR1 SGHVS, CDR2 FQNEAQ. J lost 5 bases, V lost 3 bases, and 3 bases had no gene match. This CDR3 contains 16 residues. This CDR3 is CASSFGTSGGAETQYF. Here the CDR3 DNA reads TGTGCCAGCAGCTTTGGGACTAGCGGGGGGGCTGAGACCCAGTACTTC.

CDR3 nucleotide sequence: TGTGCCAGCAGTTCCTCGGCCACCGGGGGAAACACCATATATTTT. Its protein product is CASSSSATGGNTIYF. The gene calls are TRBV6-2 or TRBV6-3 and TRBJ1-3; no firm D call. CDR1 MNHEY and CDR2 SVGEGT come from the germline V gene. The CDR3 is made up of 15 amino acids. With 4 bases removed from V and 4 bases from J, the gap between germline ends came to 14 bases.

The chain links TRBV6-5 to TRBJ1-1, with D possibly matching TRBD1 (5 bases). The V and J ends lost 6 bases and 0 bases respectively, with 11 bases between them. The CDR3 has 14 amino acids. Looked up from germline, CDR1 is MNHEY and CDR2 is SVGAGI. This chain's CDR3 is CASRAGPLNTEAFF. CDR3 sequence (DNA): TGTGCCAGCAGGGCGGGACCTCTGAACACTGAAGCTTTCTTT.

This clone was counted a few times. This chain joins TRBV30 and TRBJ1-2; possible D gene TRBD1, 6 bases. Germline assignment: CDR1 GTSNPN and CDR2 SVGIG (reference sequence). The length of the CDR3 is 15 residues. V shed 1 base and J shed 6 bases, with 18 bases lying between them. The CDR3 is CAWSGYYRDGHGYTF. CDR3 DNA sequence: TGTGCCTGGAGTGGCTACTACAGGGACGGTCATGGCTACACCTTC.

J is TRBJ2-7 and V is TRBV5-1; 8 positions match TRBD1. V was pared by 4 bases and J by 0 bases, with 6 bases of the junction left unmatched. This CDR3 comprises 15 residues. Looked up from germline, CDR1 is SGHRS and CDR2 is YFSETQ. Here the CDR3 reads CASSPGQGSSYEQYF. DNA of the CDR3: TGCGCCAGCAGCCCTGGACAGGGCAGCTCCTACGAGCAGTACTTC.

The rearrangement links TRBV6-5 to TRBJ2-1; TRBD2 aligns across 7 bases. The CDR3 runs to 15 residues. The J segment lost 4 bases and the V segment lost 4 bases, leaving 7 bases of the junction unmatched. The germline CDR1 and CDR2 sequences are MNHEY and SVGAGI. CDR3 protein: CASSSDGLEYNEQFF. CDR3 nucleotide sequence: TGTGCCAGCAGTTCCGACGGACTAGAGTACAATGAGCAGTTCTTC.

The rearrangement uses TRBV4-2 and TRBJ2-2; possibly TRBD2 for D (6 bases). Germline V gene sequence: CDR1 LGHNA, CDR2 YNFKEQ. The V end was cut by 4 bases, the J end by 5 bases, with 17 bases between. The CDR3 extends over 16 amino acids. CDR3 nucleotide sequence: TGTGCCAGCAGCCCAGTCTCGGGGGAAGAAACCGGGGAGCTGTTTTTT. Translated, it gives CASSPVSGEETGELFF.

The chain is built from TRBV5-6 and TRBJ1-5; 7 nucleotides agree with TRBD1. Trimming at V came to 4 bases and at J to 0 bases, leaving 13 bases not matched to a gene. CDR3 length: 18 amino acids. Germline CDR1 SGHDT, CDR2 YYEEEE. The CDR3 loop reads CASSPRRTGTYSNQPQHF. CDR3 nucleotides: TGTGCCAGCAGCCCACGCAGGACAGGCACCTATAGCAATCAGCCCCAGCATTTT.

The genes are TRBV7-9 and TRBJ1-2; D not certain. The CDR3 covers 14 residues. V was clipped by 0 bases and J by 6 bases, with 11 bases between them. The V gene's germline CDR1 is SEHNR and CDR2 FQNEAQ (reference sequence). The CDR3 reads CASSLARMLDGYTF. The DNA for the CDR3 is TGTGCCAGCAGCTTAGCGCGGATGCTAGATGGCTACACCTTC.

For the CDR3, the DNA is TGTGCCAGCAGCCAAGGGGGGGTCCAAGAGACCCAGTACTTC. This sequence encodes CASSQGGVQETQYF. This rearrangement joins TRBV4-2 to TRBJ2-5; possibly TRBD2 for D (6 bases). The CDR3 sequence is 14 residues long. The ends were cut back, 1 base at V and 1 base at J, with 7 bases in the middle. In germline, CDR1 is LGHNA, CDR2 YNFKEQ.

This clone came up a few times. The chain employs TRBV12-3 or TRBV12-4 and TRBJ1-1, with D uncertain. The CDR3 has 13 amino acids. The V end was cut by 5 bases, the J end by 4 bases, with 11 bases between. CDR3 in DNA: TGTGCCAGCAGTCCCAGGCCAGGCACTGAAGCTTTCTTT. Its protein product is CASSPRPGTEAFF.

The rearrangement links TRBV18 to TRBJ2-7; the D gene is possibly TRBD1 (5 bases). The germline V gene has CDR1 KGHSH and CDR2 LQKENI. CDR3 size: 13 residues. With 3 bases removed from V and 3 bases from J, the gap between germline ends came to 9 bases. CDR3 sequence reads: CASSPSGNYEQYF. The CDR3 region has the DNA TGTGCCAGCTCACCCTCAGGGAACTACGAGCAGTACTTC.

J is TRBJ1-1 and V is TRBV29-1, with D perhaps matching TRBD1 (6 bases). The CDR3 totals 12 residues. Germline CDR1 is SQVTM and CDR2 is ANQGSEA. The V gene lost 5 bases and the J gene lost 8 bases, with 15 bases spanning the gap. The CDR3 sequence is CSVSDRLSEAFF. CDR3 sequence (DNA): TGCAGCGTTTCAGACAGGCTCAGCGAAGCTTTCTTT.

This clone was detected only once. The DNA for the CDR3 is TGCGCCAGGGAGCGGGGGGCTGGAAACACCATATATTTT. Translated: CARERGAGNTIYF. V usage is TRBV5-1 and J usage is TRBJ1-3; D is possibly TRBD1 (5 bases). The CDR3 loop spans 13 amino acids. The germline V gene encodes CDR1 SGHRS and CDR2 YFSETQ. Trimming stripped 8 bases from V and 2 bases from J, with 11 bases between.

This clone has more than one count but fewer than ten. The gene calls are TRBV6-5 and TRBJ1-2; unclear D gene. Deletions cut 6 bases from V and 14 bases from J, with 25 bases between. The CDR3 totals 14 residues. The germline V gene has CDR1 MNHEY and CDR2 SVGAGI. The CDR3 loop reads CASRASQSHSFLTF. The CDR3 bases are TGTGCCAGCAGGGCGTCCCAGTCTCACAGTTTTCTTACCTTC.

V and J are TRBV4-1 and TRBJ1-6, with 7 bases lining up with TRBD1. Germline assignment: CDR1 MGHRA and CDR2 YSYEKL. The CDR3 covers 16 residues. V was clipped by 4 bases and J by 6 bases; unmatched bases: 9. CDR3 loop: CASSLTLTGPNSPLHF. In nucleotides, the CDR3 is TGCGCCAGCAGCCTAACGTTGACAGGGCCTAATTCACCCCTCCACTTT.

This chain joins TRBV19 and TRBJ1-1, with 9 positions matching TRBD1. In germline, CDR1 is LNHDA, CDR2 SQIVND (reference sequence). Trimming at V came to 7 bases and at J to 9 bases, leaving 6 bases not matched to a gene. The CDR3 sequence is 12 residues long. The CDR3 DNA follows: TGTGCCAGTACCGCCGGACAGGGGAAAGCTTTCTTT. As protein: CASTAGQGKAFF. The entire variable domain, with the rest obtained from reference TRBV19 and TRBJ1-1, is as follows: DGGITQSPKYLFRKEGQNVTLSCEQNLNHDAMYWYRQDPGQGLRLIYYSQIVNDFQKGDIAEGYSVSREKKESFPLTVTSAQKNPTAFYLCASTAGQGKAFFGQGTRLTVV.

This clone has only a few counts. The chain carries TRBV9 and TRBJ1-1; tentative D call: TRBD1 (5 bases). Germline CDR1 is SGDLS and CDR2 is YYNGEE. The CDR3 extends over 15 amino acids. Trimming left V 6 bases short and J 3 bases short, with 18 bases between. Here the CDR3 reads CASTPGRGYYTEAFF. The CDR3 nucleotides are TGTGCCAGCACTCCAGGGAGGGGATACTACACTGAAGCTTTCTTT.

The CDR3 DNA sequence: TGTGCCAGCAGTCCCACCGGGACAGGGTCCACCGGGGAGCTGTTTTTT. It encodes CASSPTGTGSTGELFF. The J gene is TRBJ2-2, the V gene TRBV27, with 9 nucleotides matching TRBD1. Trimming at V came to 5 bases and at J to 4 bases, leaving 8 bases not matched to a gene. Per the germline V gene, CDR1 is MNHEY and CDR2 is SMNVEV (reference sequence). CDR3 size: 16 residues.